Here is one T cell receptor (beta chain) with its context. Its antigen is still unknown. The data stem from a study of shared clonotypes between healthy human individuals. On the study more broadly: Donors had three CD4 naive, three CD4 memory, two CD8 naive and one CD8 memory plate apiece. Study outcomes and limitations: In a handful of donors, about 5% of naive CD4 clonotypes appeared in common.

CDR1 and CDR2 from the germline V gene are SGHNT and YYREEE (reference sequence). V lost 4 bases to trimming and J lost 6 bases, with 10 bases between them. CDR3 length: 12 residues. Terminally differentiated effector memory CD45RA+ cells were left out of the naive CD8 fraction, which was CD45RO-negative and positively selected for CCR7. The donors were adults (healthy and HIV-negative) with no recent acute infections or vaccinations. Template for every sorted-subset replicate PCR totaled roughly 210 ng DNA, some 30,000 T cell genomes. The method was immunoSEQ multiplex PCR; TCRdb's version includes in-frame clones alone and lacks a portion of them. The sample contains some 800,000 clones, 85% to 95% of which appear only once.

This chain links TRBV5-4 with TRBJ1-2; unclear D gene. The sequencing sample was made of naive CD8+ T cells sorted from blood. The source of this sequence is a man aged 25 to 40 in good health. CDR3 protein: CASSDRTHGYTF. CDR3 coding DNA: TGTGCCAGCAGCGACCGGACTCATGGCTACACCTTC.